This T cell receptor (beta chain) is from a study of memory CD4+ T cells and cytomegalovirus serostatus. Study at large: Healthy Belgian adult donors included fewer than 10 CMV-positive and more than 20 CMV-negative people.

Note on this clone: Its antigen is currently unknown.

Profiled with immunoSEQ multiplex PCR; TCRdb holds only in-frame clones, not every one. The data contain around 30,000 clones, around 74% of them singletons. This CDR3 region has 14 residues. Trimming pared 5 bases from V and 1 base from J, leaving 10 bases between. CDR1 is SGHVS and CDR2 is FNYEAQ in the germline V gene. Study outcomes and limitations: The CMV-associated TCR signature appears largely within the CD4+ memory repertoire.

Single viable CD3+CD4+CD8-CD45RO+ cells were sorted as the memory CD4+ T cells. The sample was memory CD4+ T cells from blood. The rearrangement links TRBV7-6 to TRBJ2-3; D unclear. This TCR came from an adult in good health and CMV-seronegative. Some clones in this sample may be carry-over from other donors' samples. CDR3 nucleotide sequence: TGTGCCAGCAGCCTGAATGGTGGCACAGATACGCAGTATTTT. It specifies CASSLNGGTDTQYF.